This is a list of T cell receptor beta chains from one sample in a study of cytomegalovirus exposure and HLA in healthy donors. Repertoires were generated with immunoSEQ multiplex PCR, while TCRdb's copy carries only in-frame clones and drops some. Among 130,000 to 150,000 clones listed, approximately 83% were seen once. What was sequenced was PBMCs. These receptor sequences come from a man aged 40-49 years in good health and CMV-seropositive. Both conserved end residues are part of each CDR3. Fields, in order: V gene, D gene, J gene, clone size, CDR3 length, CDR3 DNA, CDR3 protein. D genes are given only for firm matches. Size is stated for part of the rows, as once, few or many counts, or as a class when the clone is expanded.

V: TRBV9
D: NA
J: TRBJ2-5
size: once
length: 13
DNA: TGTGCCAGCAGCGCCGGTGACTGGAGGACCCAGTACTTC
CDR3: CASSAGDWRTQYF

V: TRBV29-1
D: TRBD1
J: TRBJ1-2
size: once
length: 12
DNA: TGCAGCGTGAGGACAGGGAACTATGGCTACACCTTC
CDR3: CSVRTGNYGYTF

V: TRBV25-1
D: TRBD1
J: TRBJ2-7
size: NA
length: 17
DNA: TGTGCCAGCAGTCCTCAACTGGGACAGGGTTCATTCTACGAGCAGTACTTC
CDR3: CASSPQLGQGSFYEQYF

V: TRBV5-1
D: TRBD2
J: TRBJ2-7
size: NA
length: 12
DNA: TGCGCCAGCAGCTCGGGAGGGTACGAGCAGTACTTC
CDR3: CASSSGGYEQYF

V: TRBV7-3
D: NA
J: TRBJ2-7
size: NA
length: 13
DNA: TGTGCCAGCAGCTTGAGTCAGGGGCGGGAGCAGTACTTC
CDR3: CASSLSQGREQYF

V: TRBV29-1
D: TRBD2
J: TRBJ2-7
size: few
length: 15
DNA: TGCAGCGTTCAGCTAGCGGGGGGGCGAATAAAGGAGCAGTACTTC
CDR3: CSVQLAGGRIKEQYF

V: TRBV5-1
D: TRBD2
J: TRBJ2-1
size: NA
length: 17
DNA: TGCGCCAGCAGCTTGGGAGTACTAGCGGGGTTCTACAATGAGCAGTTCTTC
CDR3: CASSLGVLAGFYNEQFF

V: TRBV7-3
D: NA
J: TRBJ2-5
size: NA
length: 15
DNA: TGTGCCAGCAGCTTAATCGGAGCAAGGCAAGAGACCCAGTACTTC
CDR3: CASSLIGARQETQYF

V: TRBV5-6
D: NA
J: TRBJ2-7
size: NA
length: 12
DNA: TGTGCCAGCAGCAGCACCGTTGAGGAGCAGTACTTC
CDR3: CASSSTVEEQYF

V: TRBV19
D: TRBD1
J: TRBJ2-2
size: NA
length: 14
DNA: TGTGCCAGTAGTATAGTTACAGGGGGCGGGGAGCTGTTTTTT
CDR3: CASSIVTGGGELFF

V: TRBV4-1
D: NA
J: TRBJ2-1
size: NA
length: 16
DNA: TGCGCCAGCAGCCAAGACGACCGCGGCTCCTACAATGAGCAGTTCTTC
CDR3: CASSQDDRGSYNEQFF

V: TRBV30
D: NA
J: TRBJ2-7
size: NA
length: 13
DNA: TGTGCCTTAGCGGACTCGCACTCCTACGAGCAGTACTTC
CDR3: CALADSHSYEQYF

V: TRBV4-1
D: NA
J: TRBJ1-1
size: NA
length: 16
DNA: TGCGCCAGCAGCCAAGATCCGCCAGGGGCGCCGGTCTCGGCTTTCTTT
CDR3: CASSQDPPGAPVSAFF

V: TRBV29-1
D: TRBD1
J: TRBJ1-2
size: NA
length: 14
DNA: TGCAGCGTTAATCGGGACAGGGGTGACTATGGCTACACCTTC
CDR3: CSVNRDRGDYGYTF

V: TRBV10-3
D: TRBD1
J: TRBJ2-1
size: NA
length: 14
DNA: TGTGCCATCAGTGAGGGGACAGGGTACAATGAGCAGTTCTTC
CDR3: CAISEGTGYNEQFF

V: TRBV6-1
D: NA
J: TRBJ1-1
size: NA
length: 13
DNA: TGTGCCAGCAGTGAACAGGGAGGGACTGAAGCTTTCTTT
CDR3: CASSEQGGTEAFF

V: TRBV4-1
D: NA
J: TRBJ2-5
size: NA
length: 14
DNA: TGCGCCAGCAGCCAAGATCAGGCCCGGGAGACCCAGTACTTC
CDR3: CASSQDQARETQYF

V: TRBV10-2
D: NA
J: TRBJ1-1
size: few
length: 14
DNA: TGCGCCAGCACCGACGGAGTTGTTGGCACTGAAGCTTTCTTT
CDR3: CASTDGVVGTEAFF

V: TRBV5-1
D: TRBD1
J: TRBJ1-2
size: NA
length: 13
DNA: TGCGCCAGCAGCTCGGGACAGGGTGGCGGCTACACCTTC
CDR3: CASSSGQGGGYTF

V: TRBV27
D: NA
J: TRBJ2-7
size: NA
length: 15
DNA: TGTGCCAGCAGTTCGGCACAGGGAAACTCCTACGAGCAGTACTTC
CDR3: CASSSAQGNSYEQYF

V: TRBV27
D: NA
J: TRBJ2-5
size: NA
length: 13
DNA: TGTGCCAGCAGTTTAATCCGCCAGGAGACCCAGTACTTC
CDR3: CASSLIRQETQYF

V: TRBV9
D: NA
J: TRBJ2-3
size: NA
length: 14
DNA: TGTGCCAGCAACCCCTTCGGGGGGCCGGATACGCAGTATTTT
CDR3: CASNPFGGPDTQYF

V: TRBV18
D: TRBD1
J: TRBJ1-3
size: NA
length: 14
DNA: TGTGCCAGCTCACCCGGGACAGCCGGAAACACCATATATTTT
CDR3: CASSPGTAGNTIYF

V: TRBV7-6
D: NA
J: TRBJ2-7
size: few
length: 14
DNA: TGTGCCAGCGGAGCTCTAGGGGATGCCTACGAGCAGTACTTC
CDR3: CASGALGDAYEQYF

V: TRBV7-9
D: NA
J: TRBJ2-3
size: few
length: 16
DNA: TGTGCCAGCAGCCCCACGGGCAGGGAGGACACAGATACGCAGTATTTT
CDR3: CASSPTGREDTDTQYF

V: TRBV13
D: TRBD2
J: TRBJ2-1
size: NA
length: 15
DNA: TGTGCCAGCAGTCCGAGACTAGCGGGAGACGGTGAGCAGTTCTTC
CDR3: CASSPRLAGDGEQFF

V: TRBV30
D: TRBD2
J: TRBJ2-7
size: NA
length: 17
DNA: TGTGCCTGGAGGAGGGGGAAACTAGCGGGAGGGCGGCACGAGCAGTACTTC
CDR3: CAWRRGKLAGGRHEQYF

V: TRBV4-1
D: TRBD1
J: TRBJ2-2
size: NA
length: 18
DNA: TGCGCCAGCAGCCAGAAAGGTGGACAGGGCTCGAACACCGGGGAGCTGTTTTTT
CDR3: CASSQKGGQGSNTGELFF

V: TRBV30
D: NA
J: TRBJ1-1
size: NA
length: 14
DNA: TGTGCCTGGAGTGTGACTACAATGAACACTGAAGCTTTCTTT
CDR3: CAWSVTTMNTEAFF

V: TRBV19
D: NA
J: TRBJ1-4
size: once
length: 14
DNA: TGTGCCAGTAGTATACAGGGGCGGGATGAAAAACTGTTTTTT
CDR3: CASSIQGRDEKLFF

V: TRBV9
D: NA
J: TRBJ1-4
size: NA
length: 14
DNA: TGTGCCAGCAGCCGCGGGGGAACTAATGAAAAACTGTTTTTT
CDR3: CASSRGGTNEKLFF

V: TRBV11-1
D: NA
J: TRBJ2-1
size: NA
length: 13
DNA: TGTGCCAGCAGGAGGCAGGGTAGGAATGAGCAGTTCTTC
CDR3: CASRRQGRNEQFF

V: TRBV7-6
D: TRBD1
J: TRBJ2-2
size: NA
length: 17
DNA: TGTGCCAGCAGCTTGGGATACAGGGGAAAGGGCGCCGGGGAGCTGTTTTTT
CDR3: CASSLGYRGKGAGELFF

V: TRBV2
D: TRBD1
J: TRBJ1-4
size: NA
length: 16
DNA: TGTGCCAGCAGTGACCGACAGGGCCAGGGGGGTGAAAAACTGTTTTTT
CDR3: CASSDRQGQGGEKLFF

V: TRBV7-7
D: NA
J: TRBJ1-1
size: once
length: 14
DNA: TGTGCTAGCAGCCCGACAGGATCCTCGGCGGAAGCTTTCTTT
CDR3: CASSPTGSSAEAFF

V: TRBV10-3
D: TRBD2
J: TRBJ2-1
size: once
length: 14
DNA: TGTGCCATCAGTGAGTCGCCTAGCGGCCATGAGCAGTTCTTC
CDR3: CAISESPSGHEQFF

V: TRBV27
D: TRBD1
J: TRBJ2-5
size: NA
length: 15
DNA: TGTGCCAGCTCCCGGGACAGGGGTGCGGGTGAGACCCAGTACTTC
CDR3: CASSRDRGAGETQYF

V: TRBV7-7
D: TRBD1
J: TRBJ2-5
size: NA
length: 14
DNA: TGTGCTAGCAGCTTAGGGACAGGGGCCTTAACCCAGTACTTC
CDR3: CASSLGTGALTQYF

V: TRBV7-8
D: NA
J: TRBJ1-4
size: NA
length: 17
DNA: TGTGCCTCAGCCGGAGTAGGGGTATCCCCCAGCCGGGAAAAACTGTTTTTT
CDR3: CASAGVGVSPSREKLFF

V: TRBV25-1
D: TRBD2
J: TRBJ2-7
size: NA
length: 16
DNA: TGTGCCAGCAGTGAATTGGGAGCGGGAGGGCCTCGGGAGCAGTACTTC
CDR3: CASSELGAGGPREQYF

V: TRBV7-2
D: NA
J: TRBJ2-1
size: NA
length: 15
DNA: TGTGCCAGCAGCTTAGTTGGACCGCGCGGGAATGAGCAGTTCTTC
CDR3: CASSLVGPRGNEQFF

V: TRBV7-9
D: NA
J: TRBJ1-3
size: NA
length: 12
DNA: TGTTCCAGCAGCCTCGTGAGGGACACCATATATTTT
CDR3: CSSSLVRDTIYF

V: TRBV5-1
D: NA
J: TRBJ2-3
size: once
length: 14
DNA: TGCGCCAGCAGCTTGGACCAACTCACAGATACGCAGTATTTT
CDR3: CASSLDQLTDTQYF

V: TRBV5-3
D: TRBD2
J: TRBJ2-1
size: NA
length: 18
DNA: TGTGCCAGAAGCGGTACTAGCGGGAGTTTTTTGTCCTACAATGAGCAGTTCTTC
CDR3: CARSGTSGSFLSYNEQFF

V: TRBV19
D: TRBD1
J: TRBJ2-1
size: NA
length: 17
DNA: TGTGCCAGTAGTATATCAAGGGGGCGCAGGCTGGATAATGAGCAGTTCTTC
CDR3: CASSISRGRRLDNEQFF

V: TRBV5-1
D: NA
J: TRBJ1-5
size: NA
length: 15
DNA: TGCGCCAGCAGCTTAGGTGAGGGAATCAATCAGCCCCAGCATTTT
CDR3: CASSLGEGINQPQHF

V: TRBV20-1
D: NA
J: TRBJ2-7
size: NA
length: 11
DNA: TGCAGTGCCCGAGGGAGCAGCGAGCAGTACTTC
CDR3: CSARGSSEQYF

V: TRBV4-3
D: TRBD1
J: TRBJ1-1
size: NA
length: 16
DNA: TGCGCCAGCAGCCAAGAGCTGGGACAGGTCAACACTGAAGCTTTCTTT
CDR3: CASSQELGQVNTEAFF

V: TRBV4-3
D: NA
J: TRBJ2-3
size: NA
length: 14
DNA: TGCGCCAGCAGCCACATCGGGAGCACAGATACGCAGTATTTT
CDR3: CASSHIGSTDTQYF

V: TRBV5-6
D: NA
J: TRBJ2-2
size: once
length: 15
DNA: TGTGCCAGCAGCTTGATTAGTTCGTACACCGGGGAGCTGTTTTTT
CDR3: CASSLISSYTGELFF

V: TRBV7-8
D: NA
J: TRBJ2-1
size: NA
length: 9
DNA: TGTGCCAGCAGCCCCCTCCAGTTCTTC
CDR3: CASSPLQFF

V: TRBV4-1
D: NA
J: TRBJ2-5
size: NA
length: 16
DNA: TGCGCCAGCAGCCAAGAGAGGTTAACTCGCGGAGAGACCCAGTACTTC
CDR3: CASSQERLTRGETQYF

V: TRBV7-2
D: NA
J: TRBJ1-1
size: NA
length: 13
DNA: TGTGCCAGCAGCTCATACGAGTTGACTGAAGCTTTCTTT
CDR3: CASSSYELTEAFF

V: TRBV5-6
D: NA
J: TRBJ2-3
size: NA
length: 15
DNA: TGTGCCAGCAGCTTGGATTGGGGGGAGGCAGATACGCAGTATTTT
CDR3: CASSLDWGEADTQYF

V: TRBV5-1
D: TRBD2
J: TRBJ2-1
size: NA
length: 19
DNA: TGCGCCAGCAGCTCTTATGGGACTAGCGGGAGTGGCGCCTACAATGAGCAGTTCTTC
CDR3: CASSSYGTSGSGAYNEQFF